The TCR beta chain described here comes from a study of blood T cell repertoires in COVID-19. Study as a whole: PBMCs, B-cell-depleted T cells, or T cells provided the cDNA or gDNA that made up the material.

V was pared by 1 base and J by 5 bases, with 6 bases of the junction left unmatched. The CDR3 spans 16 residues. In germline, CDR1 is SGHTA, CDR2 FQGNSA. This clone was recorded a few times. Sequencing used immunoSEQ multiplex PCR; TCRdb keeps in-frame clones, though not all of them. The repertoire holds about 130,000 clones, with approximately 88% as singletons. The chain uses TRBV7-2 and TRBJ2-1; 9 bases map to TRBD2. This receptor was obtained from a woman older than 75 with acute or convalescent COVID-19. Material: peripheral blood. The CDR3 nucleotides read TGTGCCAGCAGCTTAGGTGCTAGCGGGATTAACAATGAGCAGTTCTTC. It codes for CASSLGASGINNEQFF.